Below are 22 T cell receptor beta chains sequenced from a single sample in a study of blood T cells in healthy people across ages. A second roughly 6 to 11 cycle PCR used barcoded and J-beta primers. TCRdb reprocessed the 5' RACE reads with MiXCR, giving one entry per CDR3 protein. The sample lists around 1.5 million distinct CDR3 sequences; approximately 32% were seen once. The specimen was blood. The receptors originated from a woman in her 30s in good health.

The V and J genes are TRBV27 and TRBJ2-1, with a weak D call TRBD2 (5 bases). From germline, CDR1 is MNHEY and CDR2 SMNVEV (reference sequence). CDR3 length: 13 residues. V lost 5 bases and J lost 6, with 11 bases in between. Here the CDR3 reads CASSPSLVNEQFF. CDR3 DNA sequence: TGTGCCAGCAGTCCCTCACTAGTCAATGAGCAGTTCTTC.

The chain is built from TRBV20-1 and TRBJ1-4; maybe TRBD1 (5 bases). Germline loops: CDR1 DFQATT, CDR2 SNEGSKA (reference sequence). The CDR3 length is 16 residues. The V end lost 3 bases, the J end lost 4 bases, and 18 bases lay between the germline ends. CDR3 protein: CSASPTEPGDNEKLFF. CDR3 bases: TGCAGTGCTAGCCCTACAGAGCCGGGGGATAATGAAAAACTGTTTTTT.

The chain employs TRBV5-1 and TRBJ2-5; 9 bases line up with TRBD1. The assigned J gene may be wrong: the sequence end matches TRBJ2-7 better. CDR1 SGHRS and CDR2 YFSETQ come from the germline V gene. The CDR3 totals 16 residues. The CDR3 reads CASSLGPGTGLYEQYF. DNA of the CDR3: TGCGCCAGCAGCTTGGGCCCCGGGACAGGGTTATACGAGCAGTACTTC.

CDR3 DNA: TGTGCCAGCAGCGGGGGACTAGCGGGAGGTATAAGTGAGCAGTTCTTC. Translated: CASSGGLAGGISEQFF. The chain employs TRBV9 and TRBJ2-1; 15 bases are shared with TRBD2. CDR3 length: 16 residues. Germline lookup yields CDR1 SGDLS and CDR2 YYNGEE. The V gene end was trimmed by 3 bases and the J gene end by 9 bases; junction bases not matched to a gene: 7.

This clonotype was seen only a few times. This sequence joins TRBV28 and TRBJ2-7, with D possibly being TRBD2 (7 bases). The CDR3 runs 16 residues. CDR1 is MDHEN and CDR2 is SYDVKM in the germline V gene. The ends were cut back, 5 bases at V and 4 bases at J, with 21 bases in the middle. Here the CDR3 DNA reads TGTGCCAGCAGTGGGAGGGGGACTTCAGCGGGGTACGAGCAGTACTTC. Its translation: CASSGRGTSAGYEQYF.

The rearrangement uses TRBV7-6 and TRBJ2-1; 12 nucleotides agree with TRBD2. The CDR3 spans 15 residues. The germline CDR1 and CDR2 sequences are SGHVS and FNYEAQ. The ends lost 2 bases at V and 5 bases at J; junction bases unmatched: 1. The CDR3 sequence: CASSLWTSGDNEQFF. As DNA, the CDR3 is TGTGCCAGCAGCTTATGGACTAGCGGGGACAATGAGCAGTTCTTC.

Of note for this clonotype: Just one base apart from a much larger clone, this may be a read error. J is TRBJ1-2 and V is TRBV4-1; 9 bases are shared with TRBD1. CDR1 is MGHRA, CDR2 YSYEKL, per germline. This CDR3 has 14 residues. As DNA, the CDR3 is TGCGCCAACAGCCAAGTGGACAGGGGCTATGGCTACACCTTC. Translated: CANSQVDRGYGYTF.

V gene TRBV27 combines with J gene TRBJ1-2; 8 positions match TRBD1. CDR1 and CDR2 from the germline V gene are MNHEY and SMNVEV (reference sequence). Trimming cost V 3 bases and J 5 bases; bases outside gene matches: 8. The CDR3 has 15 amino acids. Here the CDR3 reads CASSFQGTGGYGYTF. The CDR3 region has the DNA TGTGCCAGCAGTTTTCAAGGTACAGGGGGATATGGCTACACCTTC.

The rearrangement links TRBV20-1 to TRBJ2-5, with 10 bases identical to TRBD2. After removal of 0 bases from V and 11 bases from J, the junction contained 12 bases not matched to a gene. Germline CDR1 DFQATT, CDR2 SNEGSKA (reference sequence). This CDR3 has 15 residues. This CDR3 is CSARDPSGSLREQYF. The CDR3 nucleotides read TGCAGTGCTAGAGATCCTAGCGGGAGTTTGAGGGAGCAGTACTTC.

There are a few counts of this clonotype. The CDR3 DNA is TGTGCCAGCAGCGAGAGCGGGGGATTCTCCTACGAGCAGTACTTC. It codes for CASSESGGFSYEQYF. The chain couples TRBV9 to TRBJ2-7, with 8 nucleotides matching TRBD2. Trimming cost V 3 bases and J 0 bases; bases outside gene matches: 5. The CDR3 loop spans 15 amino acids. The germline V gene has CDR1 SGDLS and CDR2 YYNGEE.

The V call is TRBV11-2, the J call TRBJ1-6, with D maybe TRBD1 (5 bases). This CDR3 has 15 residues. V was trimmed by 5 bases and J by 3 bases, leaving 11 bases between them. Germline loops: CDR1 SGHAT, CDR2 FQNNGV. The CDR3, as DNA: TGTGCCAGCAGCATGGGACGTTTCTATAATTCACCCCTCCACTTT. Protein: CASSMGRFYNSPLHF.

This clonotype has a count of ten or more. J is TRBJ2-1 and V is TRBV20-1; no reliable D call. This CDR3 contains 12 residues. The ends were cut back, 0 bases at V and 9 bases at J, with 9 bases in the middle. Germline assignment: CDR1 DFQATT and CDR2 SNEGSKA (reference sequence). CDR3 DNA sequence: TGCAGTGCTAGAGATGTTCGCGGTGAGCAGTTCTTC. As protein: CSARDVRGEQFF.

Many counts were recorded for this clonotype. The chain employs TRBV5-5 and TRBJ2-1; D unresolved. Germline loops: CDR1 SGHKS, CDR2 YYEKEE (reference sequence). This CDR3 is 15 amino acids long. V was cut by 4 bases and J by 5 bases, with 16 bases left in between. The CDR3 protein is CASSRPGALDNEQFF. The CDR3 coding sequence is TGTGCCAGCAGCCGACCGGGCGCCCTGGACAATGAGCAGTTCTTC.

This clonotype showed up just a few times. J is TRBJ2-1 and V is TRBV4-2, with D perhaps TRBD1 (5 bases). V was shortened by 0 bases and J by 2 bases, with 11 bases between the two germline ends. Germline V gives CDR1 LGHNA, CDR2 YNFKEQ. This CDR3 spans 16 amino acids. The CDR3 is CASSQEKKDTYNEQFF. Written as DNA, the CDR3 is TGTGCCAGCAGCCAAGAGAAGAAGGACACCTACAATGAGCAGTTCTTC.

This clonotype has only a few counts. The genes are TRBV20-1 and TRBJ2-1; D is unresolved. This CDR3 comprises 13 residues. V was trimmed by 6 bases and J by 5 bases, leaving 14 bases between them. From germline, CDR1 is DFQATT and CDR2 SNEGSKA (reference sequence). The CDR3 protein is CSALSVGNNEQFF. The CDR3 region has the DNA TGCAGTGCCCTCTCTGTGGGGAACAATGAGCAGTTCTTC.

The rearrangement uses TRBV10-3 and TRBJ2-7, with 8 bases fitting TRBD1. The germline V gene encodes CDR1 ENHRY and CDR2 SYGVKD. The trim removed 10 bases at V and 3 bases at J, leaving 5 bases unmatched. The CDR3 consists of 12 residues. The CDR3 DNA reads as TGTGCCACCGGCGGGACAGGCTACGAGCAGTACTTC. It encodes CATGGTGYEQYF.

The chain links TRBV7-9 to TRBJ2-5, with D tentatively TRBD2 (6 bases). The CDR3 covers 14 residues. The germline gives CDR1 SEHNR, CDR2 FQNEAQ (reference sequence). With 3 bases removed from V and 2 bases from J, the gap between germline ends came to 10 bases. Written as DNA, the CDR3 is TGTGCCAGCAGCTTGACTAGGAAGCAAGAGACCCAGTACTTC. Protein: CASSLTRKQETQYF. Variable domain in full (rest from reference TRBV7-9 and TRBJ2-5): DTGVSQNPRHKITKRGQNVTFRCDPISEHNRLYWYRQTLGQGPEFLTYFQNEAQLEKSRLLSDRFSAERPKGSFSTLEIQRTEQGDSAMYLCASSLTRKQETQYFGPGTRLLVL.

The gene calls are TRBV20-1 and TRBJ2-5; 7 positions agree with TRBD1. CDR1 DFQATT and CDR2 SNEGSKA come from the germline V gene (reference sequence). With 7 bases clipped from V and 11 bases from J, the junction kept 10 bases outside the gene matches. The CDR3 is 11 residues long. CDR3 region: CSGSDRWGQYF. CDR3 sequence (DNA): TGCAGTGGTTCGGACAGGTGGGGGCAGTACTTC.

This clonotype was seen only a few times. V is TRBV11-2 and J is TRBJ2-3; TRBD2 might be the D (5 bases). The V end was cut by 1 base, the J end by 8 bases, with 13 bases between. The germline V gene encodes CDR1 SGHAT and CDR2 FQNNGV. CDR3 length equals 14 residues. The CDR3: CASSLASEAGTQYF. DNA for the CDR3: TGTGCCAGCAGCTTAGCCTCCGAGGCGGGTACGCAGTATTTT.

As to this clonotype: One base away lies a much larger clone, so this may be a sequencing read error. J is TRBJ2-1 and V is TRBV27; 7 positions agree with TRBD1. Germline CDR1 MNHEY, CDR2 SMNVEV (reference sequence). The CDR3 spans 13 residues. Trimming cost V 2 bases and J 13 bases; bases outside gene matches: 8. Written as DNA, the CDR3 is TGTGCCAGCAGTTTAGGACAGGCCAGGACCCAGTTCTTC. Amino acid sequence: CASSLGQARTQFF.

V usage is TRBV6-5 and J usage is TRBJ1-5, with a weak D call TRBD1 (5 bases). Trimming took off 0 bases at V and 4 bases at J, with 10 bases between the two ends. CDR1 and CDR2 (germline): MNHEY, SVGAGI. The CDR3 spans 15 residues. The CDR3 bases are TGTGCCAGCAGTTACTCGTACAGGCAAAATCAGCCCCAGCATTTT. It codes for CASSYSYRQNQPQHF.

This clonotype was counted only a few times. The chain combines TRBV10-3 with TRBJ1-5; 10 nucleotides align to TRBD1. There are 15 residues in the CDR3. The V and J ends lost 6 bases and 2 bases, in that order; junction bases with no gene match: 4. Per the germline V gene, CDR1 is ENHRY and CDR2 is SYGVKD. CDR3 protein: CAISPGTGGNQPQHF. CDR3 bases: TGTGCCATCAGCCCTGGGACAGGGGGCAATCAGCCCCAGCATTTT.